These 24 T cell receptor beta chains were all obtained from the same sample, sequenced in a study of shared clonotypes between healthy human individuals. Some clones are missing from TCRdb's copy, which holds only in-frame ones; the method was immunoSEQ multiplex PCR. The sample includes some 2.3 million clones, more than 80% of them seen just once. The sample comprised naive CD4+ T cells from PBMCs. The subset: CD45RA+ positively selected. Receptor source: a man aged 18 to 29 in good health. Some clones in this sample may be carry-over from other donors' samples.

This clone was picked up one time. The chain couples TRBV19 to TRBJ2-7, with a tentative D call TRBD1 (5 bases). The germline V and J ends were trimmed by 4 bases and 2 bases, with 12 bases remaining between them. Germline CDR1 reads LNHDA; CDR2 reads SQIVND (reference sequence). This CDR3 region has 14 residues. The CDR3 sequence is CASSRGGATYEQYF. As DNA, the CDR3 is TGTGCCAGTAGTAGGGGTGGGGCCACCTACGAGCAGTACTTC.

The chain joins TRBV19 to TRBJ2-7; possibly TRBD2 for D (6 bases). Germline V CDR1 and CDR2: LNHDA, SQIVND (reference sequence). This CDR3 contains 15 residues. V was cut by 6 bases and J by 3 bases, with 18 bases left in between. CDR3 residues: CASRREASRYYEQYF. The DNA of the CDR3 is TGTGCCAGTAGGAGGGAGGCTAGCAGGTACTACGAGCAGTACTTC. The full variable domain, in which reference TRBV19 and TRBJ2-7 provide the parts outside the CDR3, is DGGITQSPKYLFRKEGQNVTLSCEQNLNHDAMYWYRQDPGQGLRLIYYSQIVNDFQKGDIAEGYSVSREKKESFPLTVTSAQKNPTAFYLCASRREASRYYEQYFGPGTRLTVT.

CDR3 region: CASSRAGYSGANVLTF. The CDR3 DNA reads TGTGCCAGCAGCCGAGCGGGTTACTCTGGGGCCAACGTCCTGACTTTC. The rearrangement uses TRBV7-6 and TRBJ2-6, with a possible D match to TRBD2 (6 bases). The CDR3 has 16 residues. Trimming stripped 5 bases from V and 0 bases from J, with 11 bases between. Germline CDR1 reads SGHVS; CDR2 reads FNYEAQ.

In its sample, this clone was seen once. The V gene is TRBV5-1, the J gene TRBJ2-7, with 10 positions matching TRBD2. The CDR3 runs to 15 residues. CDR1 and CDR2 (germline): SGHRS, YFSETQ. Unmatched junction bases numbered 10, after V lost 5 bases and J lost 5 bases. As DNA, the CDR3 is TGCGCCAGCAGGAGGGCTAGCGGGAGTACAAACGAGCAGTACTTC. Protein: CASRRASGSTNEQYF. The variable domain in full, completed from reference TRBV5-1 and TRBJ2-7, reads KAGVTQTPRYLIKTRGQQVTLSCSPISGHRSVSWYQQTPGQGLQFLFEYFSETQRNKGNFPGRFSGRQFSNSRSEMNVSTLELGDSALYLCASRRASGSTNEQYFGPGTRLTVT.

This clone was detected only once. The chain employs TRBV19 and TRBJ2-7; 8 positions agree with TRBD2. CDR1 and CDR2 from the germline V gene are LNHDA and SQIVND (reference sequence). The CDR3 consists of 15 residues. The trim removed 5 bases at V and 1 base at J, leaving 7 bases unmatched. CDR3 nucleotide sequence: TGTGCCAGTAGTCGACGGGGGGGGTCGTCCTACGAGCAGTACTTC. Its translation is CASSRRGGSSYEQYF.

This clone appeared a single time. In DNA, the CDR3 is TGTGCCAGCAGTTTCGACAGGGGGGGAACCTACGAGCAGTACTTC. This gives the protein CASSFDRGGTYEQYF. The rearrangement joins TRBV6-5 to TRBJ2-7; 9 bases are a match to TRBD1. The CDR3 length is 15 residues. Per germline, CDR1 MNHEY and CDR2 SVGAGI. Trimming removed 4 bases from V and 2 bases from J; junction bases left unmatched: 6.

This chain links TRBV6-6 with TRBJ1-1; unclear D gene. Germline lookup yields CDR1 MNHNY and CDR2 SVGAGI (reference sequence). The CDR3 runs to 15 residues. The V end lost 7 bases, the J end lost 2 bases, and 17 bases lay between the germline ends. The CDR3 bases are TGTGCCAGCACTAGCGTCAGACGGGTCAACACTGAAGCTTTCTTT. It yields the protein CASTSVRRVNTEAFF.

This chain's CDR3 is CASSPTGVGAFF. DNA of the CDR3: TGTGCCAGCAGCCCGACAGGGGTAGGAGCTTTCTTT. The V and J genes are TRBV27 and TRBJ1-1; 8 nucleotides line up with TRBD1. The germline CDR1 and CDR2 sequences are MNHEY and SMNVEV (reference sequence). Trimming cost V 6 bases and J 10 bases; bases outside gene matches: 7. The CDR3 extends over 12 amino acids.

The DNA for the CDR3 is TGTGCCAGCAGTGGTCCGGGGACATCCACAGATACGCAGTATTTT. Its protein product is CASSGPGTSTDTQYF. V is TRBV25-1 and J is TRBJ2-3; the D gene is possibly TRBD1 (6 bases). The CDR3 has 15 amino acids. V was shortened by 4 bases and J by 2 bases, with 13 bases between the two germline ends. Germline assignment: CDR1 MGHDK and CDR2 SYGVNS.

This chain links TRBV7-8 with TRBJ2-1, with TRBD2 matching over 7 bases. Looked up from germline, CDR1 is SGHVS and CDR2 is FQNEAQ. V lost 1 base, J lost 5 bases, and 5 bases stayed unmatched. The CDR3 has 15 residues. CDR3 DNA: TGTGCCAGCAGCTTAGGACTAGCACCCAACAATGAGCAGTTCTTC. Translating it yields CASSLGLAPNNEQFF.

The CDR3 loop is CATQRNLPSGNTIYF. The CDR3 DNA reads as TGTGCCACCCAAAGGAACTTACCCTCTGGAAACACCATATATTTT. The chain recombines TRBV28 with TRBJ1-3; D remains unclear. This CDR3 is built from 15 residues. Trimming stripped 10 bases from V and 0 bases from J, with 16 bases between. The germline V gene encodes CDR1 MDHEN and CDR2 SYDVKM.

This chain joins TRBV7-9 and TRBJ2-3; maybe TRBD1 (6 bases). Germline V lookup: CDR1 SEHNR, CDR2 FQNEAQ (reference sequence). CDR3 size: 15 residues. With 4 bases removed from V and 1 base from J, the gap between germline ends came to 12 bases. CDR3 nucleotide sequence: TGTGCCAGCAGCTACACAGGGTGGGGCACAGATACGCAGTATTTT. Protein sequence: CASSYTGWGTDTQYF.

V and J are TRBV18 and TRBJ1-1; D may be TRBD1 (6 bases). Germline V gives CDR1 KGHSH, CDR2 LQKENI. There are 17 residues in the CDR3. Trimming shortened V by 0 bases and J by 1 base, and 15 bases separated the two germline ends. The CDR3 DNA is TGTGCCAGCTCACCACCCCCCAGAGGGGGTTGGAACACTGAAGCTTTCTTT. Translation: CASSPPPRGGWNTEAFF.

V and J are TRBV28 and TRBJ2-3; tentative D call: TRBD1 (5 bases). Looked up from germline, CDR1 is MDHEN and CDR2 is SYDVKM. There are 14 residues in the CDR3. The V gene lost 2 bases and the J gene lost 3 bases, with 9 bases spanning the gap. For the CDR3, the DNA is TGTGCCAGCAGTTTACGGCCAGGGACAGATACGCAGTATTTT. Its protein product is CASSLRPGTDTQYF.

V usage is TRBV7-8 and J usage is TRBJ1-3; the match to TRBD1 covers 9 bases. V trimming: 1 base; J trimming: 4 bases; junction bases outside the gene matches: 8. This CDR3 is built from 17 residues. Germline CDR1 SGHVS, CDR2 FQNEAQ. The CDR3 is CASSLDSRQGVGNTIYF. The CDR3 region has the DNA TGTGCCAGCAGCTTAGATTCTCGACAGGGGGTAGGAAACACCATATATTTT. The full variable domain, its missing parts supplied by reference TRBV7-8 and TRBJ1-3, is GAGVSQSPRYKVAKRGQDVALRCDPISGHVSLFWYQQALGQGPEFLTYFQNEAQLDKSGLPSDRFFAERPEGSVSTLKIQRTQQEDSAVYLCASSLDSRQGVGNTIYFGEGSWLTVV.

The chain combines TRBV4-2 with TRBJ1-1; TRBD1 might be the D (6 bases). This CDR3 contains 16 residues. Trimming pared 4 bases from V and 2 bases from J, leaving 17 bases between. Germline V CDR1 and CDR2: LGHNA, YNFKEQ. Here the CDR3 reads CASSLEDREFNTEAFF. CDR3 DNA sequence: TGTGCCAGCAGCCTAGAGGACAGAGAATTTAACACTGAAGCTTTCTTT.

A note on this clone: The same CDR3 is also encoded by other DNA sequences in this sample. The CDR3 here is CASSSGTGNTEAFF. CDR3 nucleotides: TGTGCCAGCAGCTCCGGGACAGGGAACACTGAAGCTTTCTTT. The genes are TRBV6-6 and TRBJ1-1; 8 bases match TRBD1. V lost 6 bases, J lost 1 base, and 4 bases stayed unmatched. The CDR3 consists of 14 residues. Germline V lookup: CDR1 MNHNY, CDR2 SVGAGI (reference sequence).

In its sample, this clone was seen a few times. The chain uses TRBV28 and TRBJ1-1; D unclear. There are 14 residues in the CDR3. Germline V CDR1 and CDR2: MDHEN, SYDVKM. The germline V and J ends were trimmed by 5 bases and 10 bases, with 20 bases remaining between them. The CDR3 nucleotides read TGTGCCAGCAGTCCCTGGGGTGCCGGGCGTGTAGCTTTCTTT. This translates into CASSPWGAGRVAFF.

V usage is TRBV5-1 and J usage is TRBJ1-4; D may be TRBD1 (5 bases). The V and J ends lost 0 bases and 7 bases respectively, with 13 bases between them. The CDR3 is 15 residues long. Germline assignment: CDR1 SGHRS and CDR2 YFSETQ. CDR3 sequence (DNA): TGCGCCAGCAGCTTGGTGGGGGAGAGGGGTGAAAAACTGTTTTTT. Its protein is CASSLVGERGEKLFF.

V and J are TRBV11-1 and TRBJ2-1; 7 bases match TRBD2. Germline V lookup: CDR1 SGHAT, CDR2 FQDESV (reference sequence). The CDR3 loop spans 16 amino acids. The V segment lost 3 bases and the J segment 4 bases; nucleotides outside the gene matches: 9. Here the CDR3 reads CASSLTGGTLYNEQFF. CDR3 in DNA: TGTGCCAGCAGCTTGACGGGGGGAACCCTGTACAATGAGCAGTTCTTC.

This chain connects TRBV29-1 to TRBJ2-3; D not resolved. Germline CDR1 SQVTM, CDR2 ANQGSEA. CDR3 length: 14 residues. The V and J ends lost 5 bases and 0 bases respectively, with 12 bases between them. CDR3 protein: CSVPVRLSTDTQYF. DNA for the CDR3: TGCAGCGTTCCGGTCCGCCTAAGCACAGATACGCAGTATTTT.

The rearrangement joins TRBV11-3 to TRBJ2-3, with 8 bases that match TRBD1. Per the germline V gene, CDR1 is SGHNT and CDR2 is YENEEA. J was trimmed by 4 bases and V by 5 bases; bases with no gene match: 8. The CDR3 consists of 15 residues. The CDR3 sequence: CASSPSTGAPDTQYF. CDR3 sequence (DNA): TGTGCCAGCAGCCCATCGACAGGGGCTCCAGATACGCAGTATTTT.

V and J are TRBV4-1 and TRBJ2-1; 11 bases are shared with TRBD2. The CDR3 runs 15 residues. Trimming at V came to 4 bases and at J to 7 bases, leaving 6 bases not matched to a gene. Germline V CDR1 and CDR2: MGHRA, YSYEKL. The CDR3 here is CASSPTSGSTNEQFF. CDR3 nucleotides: TGCGCCAGCAGCCCTACTAGCGGGAGTACAAATGAGCAGTTCTTC.

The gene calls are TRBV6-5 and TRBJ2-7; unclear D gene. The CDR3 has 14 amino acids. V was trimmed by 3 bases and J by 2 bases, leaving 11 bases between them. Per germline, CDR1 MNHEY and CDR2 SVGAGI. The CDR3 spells CASSYRADTYEQYF. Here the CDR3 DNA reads TGTGCCAGCAGTTATCGTGCGGATACCTACGAGCAGTACTTC.